Listed below are T cell receptor beta chains from one sample, sequenced in a study of blood T cell repertoires in COVID-19. Sequencing used immunoSEQ multiplex PCR; TCRdb keeps in-frame clones, though not all of them. The data contain about 170,000 clones, about 89% of them singletons. Sequences were obtained from PBMCs or T cells enriched from blood (not recorded which). Source of these receptors: a woman aged 18-29 years who had recovered from COVID-19. Each CDR3 is given with its conserved first and last residue. The D gene is left open where the match is weak. The size entry is marked missing in some rows and otherwise reads once, few, many or a size class.

d_gene,j_gene,len,v_gene,abundance,CDR3aa,CDR3nt
.,TRBJ1-3,15,TRBV18,.,CASSRPTPTGNTIYF,TGTGCCAGCTCACGCCCGACACCGACTGGAAACACCATATATTTT
.,TRBJ1-3,16,TRBV4-2,.,CASSQVVGGTGNTIYF,TGTGCCAGCAGCCAAGTCGTCGGGGGTACTGGAAACACCATATATTTT
.,TRBJ2-2,14,TRBV18,.,CASSPRVDTGELFF,TGTGCCAGCTCACCCCGAGTCGACACCGGGGAGCTGTTTTTT
.,TRBJ2-7,12,TRBV3-1/TRBV3-2,.,CASSQTNYEQYF,TGTGCCAGCAGCCAAACTAACTACGAGCAGTACTTC
.,TRBJ2-1,16,TRBV6-2/TRBV6-3,.,CASSYLGHPSYNEQFF,TGTGCCAGCAGTTACCTGGGCCACCCCTCCTACAATGAGCAGTTCTTC
.,TRBJ2-7,13,TRBV27,.,CASSYGPWYEQYF,TGTGCCAGCAGTTACGGTCCCTGGTACGAGCAGTACTTC
.,TRBJ1-6,13,TRBV5-6,.,CASNKDSRSPLHF,TGTGCCAGCAACAAGGACAGTCGTTCACCCCTCCACTTT
TRBD2,TRBJ2-3,16,TRBV6-5,.,CASSSGLAFGADTQYF,TGTGCCAGCAGTTCGGGACTAGCTTTTGGTGCAGATACGCAGTATTTT
.,TRBJ2-1,17,TRBV7-3,.,CASSLTLNIGSRNEQFF,TGTGCCAGCAGCCTCACCTTAAATATCGGCTCGAGGAATGAGCAGTTCTTC
.,TRBJ2-3,12,TRBV5-1,.,CASSLDAGTQYF,TGCGCCAGCAGCTTGGATGCGGGAACGCAGTATTTT
.,TRBJ1-5,15,TRBV4-1,.,CASRKLAVGAQPQHF,TGCGCCAGCAGGAAATTGGCGGTGGGGGCTCAGCCCCAGCATTTT
TRBD1,TRBJ2-5,12,TRBV6-5,.,CASSRGLETQYF,TGTGCCAGCAGTAGGGGGCTGGAGACCCAGTACTTC
TRBD1,TRBJ1-6,18,TRBV5-1,.,CASSLVGTDHLGDSPLHF,TGCGCCAGCAGCTTGGTGGGGACAGACCACCTAGGGGATTCACCCCTCCACTTT
.,TRBJ1-3,13,TRBV30,.,CAWGASSGNTIYF,TGTGCCTGGGGGGCAAGCTCTGGAAACACCATATATTTT
.,TRBJ1-1,15,TRBV28,.,CASSSPTGYITEAFF,TGTGCCAGCAGTTCACCAACAGGGTATATCACTGAAGCTTTCTTT
TRBD2,TRBJ2-1,17,TRBV20-1,.,CSASRAASGISYNEQFF,TGCAGTGCTAGTCGTGCGGCTAGCGGGATCTCCTACAATGAGCAGTTCTTC
TRBD1,TRBJ2-5,14,TRBV30,.,CAWRRQGSGETQYF,TGTGCCTGGAGGAGACAGGGGTCGGGGGAGACCCAGTACTTC
TRBD2,TRBJ2-1,16,TRBV5-1,.,CASSQSGLAGMSEQFF,TGCGCCAGCAGCCAAAGTGGACTAGCGGGAATGAGTGAGCAGTTCTTC
.,TRBJ1-2,12,TRBV28,.,CASSFGPGGYTF,TGTGCCAGCAGTTTCGGTCCAGGGGGCTACACCTTC
TRBD2,TRBJ2-1,17,TRBV5-4,.,CASSLVGGRARYNEQFF,TGTGCCAGCAGCTTGGTAGGCGGGAGGGCCCGGTACAATGAGCAGTTCTTC
TRBD2,TRBJ2-1,16,TRBV7-9,few,CASSGVAGALSNEQFF,TGTGCCAGCAGCGGCGTAGCGGGAGCGCTGTCCAATGAGCAGTTCTTC
.,TRBJ2-3,12,TRBV7-2,.,CASSLASYTQYF,TGTGCCAGCAGCTTAGCTTCATATACGCAGTATTTT
TRBD1,TRBJ1-5,14,TRBV29-1,.,CSVSSGTGDQPQHF,TGCAGCGTATCCAGCGGGACAGGGGACCAGCCCCAGCATTTT
.,TRBJ2-1,14,TRBV19,.,CASKEQAAPGEQFF,TGTGCCAGTAAAGAACAAGCGGCCCCTGGGGAGCAGTTCTTC
.,TRBJ2-7,13,TRBV2,.,CASSEQLDYEQYF,TGTGCCAGCAGTGAACAGCTAGACTACGAGCAGTACTTC
TRBD1,TRBJ2-1,14,TRBV28,.,CASSLWDRGNEQFF,TGTGCCAGCAGTCTGTGGGACAGGGGCAATGAGCAGTTCTTC
.,TRBJ2-7,14,TRBV13,once,CASSSIGQSYEQYF,TGTGCCAGCAGCTCTATTGGACAGTCCTACGAGCAGTACTTC
TRBD1,TRBJ1-4,19,TRBV19,.,CASSKTTGGVAATNEKLFF,TGTGCCAGTAGTAAGACGACAGGGGGGGTCGCGGCAACTAATGAAAAACTGTTTTTT
.,TRBJ2-2,15,TRBV11-2,.,CASSLVRANTGELFF,TGTGCCAGCAGCTTAGTCAGGGCAAACACCGGGGAGCTGTTTTTT
.,TRBJ2-3,14,TRBV2,.,CASFPDYLTDTQYF,TGTGCCAGCTTCCCCGACTACCTCACAGATACGCAGTATTTT